This T cell receptor (beta chain) was observed in a study of cytomegalovirus exposure and HLA in healthy donors. Whole-study context: A subsequent analysis stated that the 95 to 150 validation repertoires were run on the same platform as the approximately 700 first-cohort repertoires. Overall study results and limits: Overall, roughly 170 TCR beta chains were annotated as cytomegalovirus-associated. Rare sequences made up most TCRs, while some public TCRs were found in many donors. Per published reports, the classifier diagnosed cytomegalovirus status with high specificity and sensitivity.

Trimming at V came to 5 bases and at J to 3 bases, leaving 5 bases not matched to a gene. This CDR3 is 16 amino acids long. From germline, CDR1 is SEHNR and CDR2 FQNEAQ (reference sequence). Repertoires were generated with immunoSEQ multiplex PCR, while TCRdb's copy carries only in-frame clones and drops some. The sample lists about 120,000 clones; 70% to 90% were seen once. As concerns this clone: Its antigen is still unknown.

The V gene is TRBV7-9, the J gene TRBJ2-1; TRBD2 matches 12 bases. The origin of this receptor is a woman aged 30 to 39 in good health and CMV-seronegative. The source material was PBMCs. The CDR3 sequence: CASSTRTSGVYNEQFF. CDR3 in DNA: TGTGCCAGCAGCACTCGGACTAGCGGGGTCTACAATGAGCAGTTCTTC.